This T cell receptor beta chain was sequenced during a study of spatial heterogeneity in lung cancer. As for the study in general: Patients with untreated early-stage non-small cell lung cancer, numbering roughly 69, were the donors. Mean representation of each unique TCR and UMI combination in the raw reads exceeded nine occurrences.

This clonotype has just a few counts. Its specificity is not known. Described time point: blood at routine non-recurrence follow-up after resection. From tumor, nontumor lung or frozen PBMC, whole RNA was taken unsorted for sequencing. Per the germline V gene, CDR1 is SGHTA and CDR2 is FQGNSA. V lost 4 bases, J lost 6 bases, and 10 bases lay in between. This CDR3 contains 12 residues. Whole-study results and caveats: Resection blood, more than follow-up blood, showed ubiquitous expanded tumor TCRs.

From the 5' RACE reads, TCRdb called clonotypes with MiXCR, one entry per CDR3 protein. Here the sample spans around 110,000 distinct CDR3 sequences, 9% to 15% being singletons. This clonotype was sampled from a male donor with early-stage non-small cell lung cancer. This rearrangement joins TRBV7-2 to TRBJ2-7, with unresolved D. The sample consisted of PBMCs, taken at follow-up. The CDR3 loop reads CASSSPPGEQYF. The CDR3 coding sequence is TGTGCCAGCAGCTCACCCCCCGGCGAGCAGTACTTC.